A single sample gave rise to the 4 T cell receptor beta chains below, sequenced in a study of regulatory T cells in long-lasting Graves disease. To make TCR beta libraries, researchers used iRepertoire HTBI primers and Arm-PCR of CDR3 regions. TCRdb independently ran MiXCR on the multiplex PCR reads; one entry per CDR3 protein. The sample lists about 240,000 distinct CDR3 sequences, just over 20% occurring once. Time point specified: newly diagnosed GD, antithyroid drugs for less than 3 months. There was RNA extracted from PBMCs, and the TCR library was made from it. Source: peripheral blood mononuclear cells (PBMCs), taken at new diagnosis, from a patient treated with antithyroid drugs. Receptors were obtained from a female donor with Graves disease.

The CDR3 DNA sequence: TGTGCCATCAAGGGAACAGCCTCTGGAAACACCATATATTTT. Its protein is CAIKGTASGNTIYF. The rearrangement joins TRBV10-3 to TRBJ1-3; D unclear. This CDR3 spans 14 amino acids. Germline CDR1 reads ENHRY; CDR2 reads SYGVKD. Trimming took off 7 bases at V and 0 bases at J, with 10 bases between the two ends.

This clonotype was picked up many times. The rearrangement joins TRBV6-1 to TRBJ1-1; 8 bases are a match to TRBD1. The CDR3 runs 14 residues. Germline V gives CDR1 MNHNS, CDR2 SASEGT. V shed 5 bases, J shed 1 base, and the junction held 3 bases outside the gene matches. Here the CDR3 DNA reads TGTGCCAGCAGTCGGACAGGGAGGAACACTGAAGCTTTCTTT. It translates to CASSRTGRNTEAFF.

The sample holds a few counts of this clonotype. This is likely a read error, given that the CDR3 carries no conserved phenylalanine or tryptophan at its end. V and J are TRBV13 and TRBJ1-4; D may be TRBD1 (6 bases). The CDR3 length is 14 residues. V lost 3 bases and J 6 bases, leaving 11 bases between the germline ends. CDR1 is PRHDT, CDR2 FYEKMQ, per germline (reference sequence). In nucleotides, the CDR3 is TGTGCCAGCAGCTTGGAAAGGGGGGATGAAAAACTGTTTCTT. Protein: CASSLERGDEKLFL.

Concerning this clonotype: A read error may be the cause here, since a much bigger clone is one base away. The chain has TRBV6-2 or TRBV6-3 and TRBJ2-1, with D maybe TRBD2 (6 bases). This CDR3 has 15 amino acids. Germline V gene lookup returns CDR1 MNHEY and CDR2 SVGEGT. DNA of the CDR3: TGTGCCGGCAGTTACTCCGGGACTTCCCACAATGAGCAGTTCTTC. Translating it yields CAGSYSGTSHNEQFF.